This T cell receptor beta chain is drawn from a study of vaccination effects on CD4 cells after COVID-19. Study details: Two convalescent patients gave samples 16 days and one week before vaccination.

ViraFEST assay sequencing came after antigen-specific CD4+ T cells were expanded with viral peptide pools. It was after 10 days of culture that CD4+ T cells were isolated. This individual tested PCR-positive for SARS-CoV-2 infection between March and December 2020. Replacing half the medium with IL-2 medium was done on days 3 and 7. Note on this clone: Its antigen is not known.

V shed 4 bases and J shed 5 bases, with 15 bases lying between them. CDR1 and CDR2 from the germline V gene are SGHRS and YFSETQ. CDR3 length: 14 residues. The assay was immunoSEQ multiplex PCR, and TCRdb's table has in-frame clones only and misses some. This sample has more than 20,000 clones, with 75% to 85% found just once. This receptor was identified in a human donor who had a prior SARS-CoV-2 infection. The rearrangement links TRBV5-1 to TRBJ2-5; no firm D call. The source material was CD4+ T cells from PBMCs cultured with a peptide pool, sampled before COVID-19 vaccination. For the CDR3, the DNA is TGCGCCAGCAGCCCGGGCCTCCCGGGCGAGACCCAGTACTTC. Its translation is CASSPGLPGETQYF.